This record concerns one T cell receptor (beta chain) sequence. In the original processing: Estimation of nucleated cell counts relied on the amplification of reference gene primers. Clones were read by immunoSEQ multiplex PCR, and TCRdb kept only the in-frame ones, dropping some. V and J calls and clone size follow that table, whereas D and trimming were derived from the DNA. The sample lists under 300,000 clones, approximately 79% occurring once. Germline values: CDR1 LGHNA, CDR2 YNFKEQ. V was trimmed by 1 base and J by 1 base, leaving 7 bases between them. The CDR3 loop spans 15 amino acids. The record originates from a study of blood T cell repertoires in COVID-19. Study overall: COVID-19 samples, acute and convalescent, were from the United States, Italy and Spain. From T cells, B-cell-depleted T cells, or PBMCs came the material, which was cDNA or gDNA.

V usage is TRBV4-2 and J usage is TRBJ2-2, with D unclear. Sequencing used peripheral blood. The source is a woman between 35 and 50 years old with active or convalescent COVID-19. Here the CDR3 DNA reads TGTGCCAGCAGCCAAGCCGACTTGAACACCGGGGAGCTGTTTTTT. Protein product: CASSQADLNTGELFF.